This T cell receptor beta chain comes out of a study of T cells in Graves' hyperthyroidism and ophthalmopathy. The study, taken as a whole, reports: Model predictions of ophthalmopathy came a median approximately 6.5 months before onset. A model built on 13 V-J features separated ophthalmopathy from stable hyperthyroidism.

CDR1 SEHNR and CDR2 FQNEAQ come from the germline V gene (reference sequence). The V end was cut by 1 base, the J end by 0 bases, with 9 bases between. This CDR3 contains 15 residues. This clonotype was counted ten times or more. What it binds is unknown. Absence of ophthalmopathy progression within 18 months defined stable Graves' hyperthyroidism. Amplified TCR beta CDR3 regions derived from RNA transcripts. Using the HTBI primer set, a first-round RT-PCR was run on the TCR CDR3. MiXCR, applied by TCRdb to the multiplex PCR reads, yields one record per CDR3 protein. Found here are 350,000 to 500,000 distinct CDR3 sequences, around 13% of them singletons; the top ten hold 4% to 6.5%.

V usage is TRBV7-9 and J usage is TRBJ2-5; tentatively, D is TRBD1 (5 bases). The sequence came from a young woman with Graves' hyperthyroidism. Input material: blood. This chain's CDR3 is CASSLDQGYQETQYF. The CDR3, as DNA: TGTGCCAGCAGCTTAGATCAGGGTTACCAAGAGACCCAGTACTTC.